Below, 28 T cell receptor beta chains from the same sample are listed, as sequenced in a study of blood T cell repertoires in COVID-19. Measured with immunoSEQ multiplex PCR; TCRdb has only the in-frame clones, and not every one. The sample has more than 95,000 clones, around nine tenths seen once; the top ten hold roughly 5.5%. Specimen: peripheral blood. Every receptor here comes from a human donor in a cohort sampled during active COVID-19.

The genes are TRBV28 and TRBJ2-3, with D unclear. V was pared by 3 bases and J by 0 bases, with 7 bases between. Germline CDR1 MDHEN, CDR2 SYDVKM. The CDR3 is made up of 14 amino acids. The CDR3 protein is CASSFFGSTDTQYF. The CDR3 nucleotides are TGTGCCAGCAGTTTTTTCGGTAGCACAGATACGCAGTATTTT.

This clone was recorded only once. The gene calls are TRBV6-5 and TRBJ1-5; TRBD1 might be the D (5 bases). In germline, CDR1 is MNHEY, CDR2 SVGAGI. The CDR3 extends over 14 amino acids. Trimming stripped 9 bases from V and 1 base from J, with 13 bases between. DNA for the CDR3: TGTGCCAGTAGGGACTTTGGGAGCAATCAGCCCCAGCATTTT. This sequence encodes CASRDFGSNQPQHF.

This chain uses TRBV12-3 or TRBV12-4 with TRBJ2-4; no firm D call. CDR3 length: 13 residues. V shed 3 bases and J shed 5 bases, with 8 bases lying between them. CDR3 nucleotide sequence: TGTGCCAGCAGTTTGAGCGTGCAAAACATTCAGTACTTC. Its protein is CASSLSVQNIQYF.

J is TRBJ1-6 and V is TRBV5-1; D remains ambiguous. Germline assignment: CDR1 SGHRS and CDR2 YFSETQ. The length of the CDR3 is 13 residues. Trimming shortened V by 2 bases and J by 10 bases, and 10 bases separated the two germline ends. CDR3: CASSFYSESPLHF. CDR3 DNA sequence: TGCGCCAGCAGCTTTTATTCAGAATCACCCCTCCACTTT.

The chain has TRBV7-8 and TRBJ2-3; 8 positions agree with TRBD2. V gave up 5 bases and J gave up 6 bases; unmatched junction bases: 13. This CDR3 has 16 residues. Germline V gene lookup returns CDR1 SGHVS and CDR2 FQNEAQ. DNA of the CDR3: TGTGCCAGCAGCACCCGAGGCGGGGGGCGTGGGGATACGCAGTATTTT. Its translation: CASSTRGGGRGDTQYF.

This chain links TRBV9 with TRBJ2-2; 9 positions agree with TRBD1. J gave up 3 bases and V 3 bases, and 6 bases lay outside the gene matches. Germline V lookup: CDR1 SGDLS, CDR2 YYNGEE. The CDR3 has 16 amino acids. The CDR3 bases are TGTGCCAGCAGCGCCCCGGGACAGGGATACACCGGGGAGCTGTTTTTT. Translating gives CASSAPGQGYTGELFF.

The gene calls are TRBV27 and TRBJ1-1; possible D gene TRBD1, 5 bases. CDR3 size: 13 residues. Trimming took 6 bases from V and 10 from J, leaving 18 bases between them. CDR1 is MNHEY and CDR2 is SMNVEV in the germline V gene (reference sequence). The CDR3 coding sequence is TGTGCCAGCAGGGATAGGACCAGACAGAGAGCTTTCTTT. This encodes CASRDRTRQRAFF.

J is TRBJ2-1 and V is TRBV28; 8 bases are a match to TRBD2. V gave up 4 bases and J gave up 0 bases; unmatched junction bases: 8. The CDR3 sequence is 17 residues long. The germline CDR1 and CDR2 sequences are MDHEN and SYDVKM. The CDR3 loop reads CASSSAGSGSSYNEQFF. DNA of the CDR3: TGTGCCAGCAGTTCCGCCGGAAGCGGGAGCTCCTACAATGAGCAGTTCTTC.

The rearrangement uses TRBV28 and TRBJ2-1, with 10 bases that match TRBD1. This CDR3 spans 11 amino acids. The ends lost 4 bases at V and 13 bases at J; junction bases unmatched: 1. Germline CDR1 reads MDHEN; CDR2 reads SYDVKM. The CDR3 nucleotides are TGTGCCAGCAGTTCGACAGGGGGCCAGTTCTTC. It is translated as CASSSTGGQFF.

The chain carries TRBV9 and TRBJ2-2, with a weak D call TRBD1 (6 bases). Germline-derived CDR1 and CDR2 are SGDLS and YYNGEE. CDR3 size: 14 residues. Deletions cut 0 bases from V and 5 bases from J, with 8 bases between. The CDR3 protein is CASSVGGRTGELFF. CDR3 bases: TGTGCCAGCAGCGTAGGGGGGCGGACCGGGGAGCTGTTTTTT. The whole variable domain, remainder taken from reference TRBV9 and TRBJ2-2, is DSGVTQTPKHLITATGQRVTLRCSPRSGDLSVYWYQQSLDQGLQFLIQYYNGEERAKGNILERFSAQQFPDLHSELNLSSLELGDSALYFCASSVGGRTGELFFGEGSRLTVL.

This chain joins TRBV19 and TRBJ1-2; unclear D gene. Trimming took off 7 bases at V and 4 bases at J, with 19 bases between the two ends. This CDR3 comprises 15 residues. Per germline, CDR1 LNHDA and CDR2 SQIVND (reference sequence). The CDR3 reads CASNGFDRGGYGYTF. The CDR3 nucleotides read TGTGCCAGTAATGGGTTTGACCGGGGAGGCTATGGCTACACCTTC.

V is TRBV19 and J is TRBJ1-1; D call uncertain. The V end was cut by 3 bases, the J end by 11 bases, with 10 bases between. The CDR3 extends over 11 amino acids. Per germline, CDR1 LNHDA and CDR2 SQIVND (reference sequence). The DNA of the CDR3 is TGTGCCAGTAGTATCCCTTATTCGGCTTTCTTT. Its protein is CASSIPYSAFF. Drawing the rest from reference TRBV19 and TRBJ1-1, the complete variable domain is DGGITQSPKYLFRKEGQNVTLSCEQNLNHDAMYWYRQDPGQGLRLIYYSQIVNDFQKGDIAEGYSVSREKKESFPLTVTSAQKNPTAFYLCASSIPYSAFFGQGTRLTVV.

This chain joins TRBV7-2 and TRBJ2-1, with 7 bases aligning to TRBD2. Trimming took 5 bases from V and 8 from J; bases not matched to a gene: 15. Germline loops: CDR1 SGHTA, CDR2 FQGNSA. The CDR3 extends over 16 amino acids. The CDR3 here is CASSQSGGGPIYEQFF. CDR3 DNA sequence: TGTGCCAGCAGCCAGAGTGGGGGAGGGCCGATATATGAGCAGTTCTTC. The whole variable domain, remainder taken from reference TRBV7-2 and TRBJ2-1, is GAGVSQSPSNKVTEKGKDVELRCDPISGHTALYWYRQSLGQGLEFLIYFQGNSAPDKSGLPSDRFSAERTGGSVSTLTIQRTQQEDSAVYLCASSQSGGGPIYEQFFGPGTRLTVL.

The chain couples TRBV28 to TRBJ1-3; unclear D gene. This CDR3 region has 16 residues. The germline CDR1 and CDR2 sequences are MDHEN and SYDVKM. Trimming stripped 10 bases from V and 0 bases from J, with 19 bases between. The CDR3 is CATSPAEAISGNTIYF. The CDR3 region has the DNA TGTGCCACCTCTCCTGCGGAGGCCATCTCTGGAAACACCATATATTTT. Variable domain in full (rest from reference TRBV28 and TRBJ1-3): DVKVTQSSRYLVKRTGEKVFLECVQDMDHENMFWYRQDPGLGLRLIYFSYDVKMKEKGDIPEGYSVSREKKERFSLILESASTNQTSMYLCATSPAEAISGNTIYFGEGSWLTVV.

The genes are TRBV24-1 and TRBJ2-3, with 8 bases aligning to TRBD1. This CDR3 has 14 residues. Germline assignment: CDR1 KGHDR and CDR2 SFDVKD. After removal of 5 bases from V and 2 bases from J, the junction contained 2 bases not matched to a gene. CDR3 bases: TGTGCCACCAGTGTGACAGGGGCCACAGATACGCAGTATTTT. Protein: CATSVTGATDTQYF.

This sequence joins TRBV28 and TRBJ1-5; 11 bases agree with TRBD1. Germline assignment: CDR1 MDHEN and CDR2 SYDVKM. J lost 9 bases, V lost 6 bases, and 7 bases had no gene match. This CDR3 has 14 residues. CDR3 DNA: TGTGCCAGCAGACTGGACAGGGGGCAGAGGCCCCAGCATTTT. Translation gives CASRLDRGQRPQHF.

The chain is built from TRBV7-3 and TRBJ2-2; D perhaps matches TRBD2 (6 bases). The CDR3 extends over 16 amino acids. V was clipped by 5 bases and J by 3 bases, with 16 bases between them. Per the germline V gene, CDR1 is SGHTA and CDR2 is FQGTGA. CDR3 protein: CASSRGTDFDTGELFF. The CDR3 DNA sequence: TGTGCCAGCAGCCGGGGGACCGACTTTGACACCGGGGAGCTGTTTTTT.

The chain is built from TRBV6-2 or TRBV6-3 and TRBJ1-2, with 11 nucleotides matching TRBD1. The CDR3 is made up of 13 amino acids. Germline CDR1 is MNHEY and CDR2 is SVGEGT. J gave up 6 bases and V 4 bases, and 1 base lay outside the gene matches. Here the CDR3 reads CASSWTGGDGYTF. In DNA, the CDR3 is TGTGCCAGCAGTTGGACAGGGGGCGATGGCTACACCTTC.

The chain employs TRBV6-2 or TRBV6-3 and TRBJ2-7; perhaps TRBD2 as D (6 bases). Germline assignment: CDR1 MNHEY and CDR2 SVGEGT. The CDR3 length is 13 residues. The germline V and J ends were trimmed by 2 bases and 3 bases, with 8 bases remaining between them. The CDR3 DNA reads as TGTGCCAGCAGTTACCGGGACTTCTACGAGCAGTACTTC. Translating it yields CASSYRDFYEQYF.

The rearrangement uses TRBV6-2 or TRBV6-3 and TRBJ2-7, with a possible D match to TRBD2 (6 bases). The CDR3 runs to 17 residues. V dropped 5 bases and J dropped 0 bases, with 20 bases sitting between them. Germline CDR1 reads MNHEY; CDR2 reads SVGEGT. The DNA for the CDR3 is TGTGCCAGCAGTCTTTCCCCGTCTAGCGTGAACTCCTACGAGCAGTACTTC. This translates into CASSLSPSSVNSYEQYF.

The DNA of the CDR3 is TGCGCCAGCAGCCAAGTGGCCGGGACTCAGTTGCGAAATGAGCAGTTCTTC. It translates to CASSQVAGTQLRNEQFF. The chain recombines TRBV4-1 with TRBJ2-1, with D possibly being TRBD2 (6 bases). The V gene's germline CDR1 is MGHRA and CDR2 YSYEKL. V was shortened by 1 base and J by 7 bases, with 20 bases between the two germline ends. The CDR3 totals 17 residues.

This chain joins TRBV21-1 and TRBJ1-2. TRBV21-1 is a pseudogene locus. There are 12 residues in the CDR3. Written as DNA, the CDR3 is TGTGCCAGCAGCAGGGGGGGCCGAGGCTACACCTTC. This gives the protein CASSRGGRGYTF.

The rearrangement joins TRBV7-9 to TRBJ1-2; 8 positions agree with TRBD1. Per germline, CDR1 SEHNR and CDR2 FQNEAQ (reference sequence). This CDR3 comprises 13 residues. The junction had 4 bases not matched to a gene; V was cut back by 5 bases and J by 5 bases. CDR3 loop: CASSPQGGYGYTF. In DNA, the CDR3 is TGTGCCAGCAGCCCACAGGGGGGATATGGCTACACCTTC.

The CDR3 sequence: CASSRPGQARYGNTIYF. CDR3 nucleotide sequence: TGTGCCAGTAGTCGGCCGGGACAGGCCCGTTACGGAAACACCATATATTTT. This chain joins TRBV19 and TRBJ1-3, with TRBD1 identical over 8 bases. The germline V gene encodes CDR1 LNHDA and CDR2 SQIVND (reference sequence). This CDR3 comprises 17 residues. J was trimmed by 4 bases and V by 5 bases; bases with no gene match: 13.

The chain links TRBV19 to TRBJ1-2, with 9 bases lining up with TRBD1. V lost 5 bases to trimming and J lost 2 bases; unmatched junction nucleotides: 6. The CDR3 runs to 15 residues. CDR1 and CDR2 (germline): LNHDA, SQIVND (reference sequence). The CDR3 sequence is CASSLPGTGNYGYTF. The CDR3 DNA follows: TGTGCCAGTAGTCTCCCCGGGACAGGGAACTATGGCTACACCTTC.

The chain has TRBV4-1 and TRBJ2-3; D might be TRBD2 (6 bases). Trimming took off 0 bases at V and 7 bases at J, with 14 bases between the two ends. Germline V lookup: CDR1 MGHRA, CDR2 YSYEKL. The CDR3 has 15 amino acids. The CDR3 nucleotides are TGCGCCAGCAGCCAAGATAGAGGGAGCGGGTATACGCAGTATTTT. Residues: CASSQDRGSGYTQYF.

This clone showed up just a few times. V and J are TRBV7-9 and TRBJ1-6, with 10 positions matching TRBD1. The germline V gene encodes CDR1 SEHNR and CDR2 FQNEAQ (reference sequence). V was clipped by 2 bases and J by 4 bases; unmatched bases: 5. This CDR3 has 17 residues. The CDR3 region has the DNA TGTGCCAGCAGCTTACCTAGGACAGGGGGTTATAATTCACCCCTCCACTTT. Protein sequence: CASSLPRTGGYNSPLHF. Looking up the rest from reference TRBV7-9 and TRBJ1-6 gives the full variable domain: DTGVSQNPRHKITKRGQNVTFRCDPISEHNRLYWYRQTLGQGPEFLTYFQNEAQLEKSRLLSDRFSAERPKGSFSTLEIQRTEQGDSAMYLCASSLPRTGGYNSPLHFGNGTRLTVT.

The V and J genes are TRBV7-8 and TRBJ2-1; D is possibly TRBD2 (6 bases). Trimming stripped 6 bases from V and 8 bases from J, with 26 bases between. The CDR3 consists of 17 residues. CDR1 and CDR2 (germline): SGHVS, FQNEAQ. DNA for the CDR3: TGTGCCAGCAGACGAAACTCCCGGGCCCCGGGGAGGTATGAGCAGTTCTTC. Translation gives CASRRNSRAPGRYEQFF.